Sequencing of this T cell receptor beta chain was carried out in a study of post-analysis software for immune sequencing data (dated by TCRdb to the mid-2010s). About the study as a whole: Disease courses on record covered relapsing-remitting, secondary progressive and progressive-relapsing multiple sclerosis, though some patients had no subtype annotation. The patient repertoires were set against ten to eleven previously published healthy control repertoires from donors whose ages ranged from 6 to 25 years. A subset of samples was prepared in parallel using single-end sample barcoding, then pooled and co-amplified after Illumina adapter ligation. The paper's findings and limits, for the study overall: Compared with controls, multiple sclerosis patients had significantly lower normalized Chao1 diversity, a finding suggesting substantial peripheral T-cell clonal expansion. Direct clustering with F measure revealed strong co-clustering of samples prepared in the same batch, which led to a batch-effect correction. The multiple sclerosis patient group was slightly younger than the control group.

The receptor library was made with PCR. The instrument given in TCRdb is Illumina HiSeq 2500. To reduce PCR and sequencing biases, unique molecular identifiers were built into the TCR beta cDNA libraries. Every 1 to 10 million input T cells yielded approximately 500,000 cDNA molecules, meaning each molecule approximated one T cell. The patient libraries were prepared and sequenced using the same protocol as the earlier healthy control dataset. Within a given batch, samples were prepared together, multiplexed and sequenced on the same HiSeq lane. The study's own analysis went as follows. MIGEC handled the raw barcoded reads, throwing out single-read molecular identifier groups before consensus assembly and CDR3 extraction. Clonotype tables were post-analysed with VDJtools, normalizing diversity by down-sampling all datasets to the smallest sample size. Repertoire overlap clustering matched CDR3 amino acid but not nucleotide sequences to correct batch-related cross-sample contamination. TCRdb ran its own pipeline on the public reads, namely fastp trimming at Q25 and MiXCR clone calling, and kept in-frame beta chains. Identical CDR3 proteins give one entry, which carries the most common genes and DNA. The V and J calls and clone size come from TCRdb's table, not from the authors' own analysis. In this sample the table shows hundreds of thousands of distinct CDR3 sequences, approximately 60% of which occur a single time. The top ten hold over 9% of the sample.

Turning to this clonotype: Its target antigen remains unknown. Base qualities are not at hand, and no much larger clone is one base apart.

To demonstrate the VDJtools post-analysis software, TCR beta repertoires were profiled from the peripheral blood of over ten young patients with multiple sclerosis. The multiple sclerosis patients were children and adolescents ranging in age from about 6 to 16 years. This TCR was recovered from a girl aged 2-10 years with multiple sclerosis. Sequences were obtained from blood.

CDR3 sequence: CASSPGTGVTGIQYF. The nucleotide sequence is TGTGCCAGCAGTCCCGGGACAGGGGTAACCGGCATTCAGTACTTC. The V gene is TRBV6-5 and the J gene is TRBJ2-4, and 10 junction bases match TRBD1. The CDR3, from cysteine to phenylalanine, totals 15 residues. The retained sequence is limited to the CDR3, 45 bases, with the frame set at the first base. Germline trimming: 5 bases from V, 9 bases from J; junction bases outside gene matches: 10. In the germline V gene, CDR1 corresponds to MNHEY and CDR2 to SVGAGI.